The 24 T cell receptor beta chains below were found in one sample sequenced in a study of blood T cell repertoires in COVID-19. The table came from immunoSEQ multiplex PCR; TCRdb's copy has only in-frame clones and leaves some out. The sample shows some 270,000 clones, 70% to 85% of them seen only once. The material sequenced was peripheral blood. The source is a human donor with COVID-19, enrolled during active disease. The donor label of this sample is uncertain.

V and J are TRBV11-2 and TRBJ1-2; tentatively, D is TRBD1 (6 bases). V was pared by 3 bases and J by 8 bases, with 10 bases between. From germline, CDR1 is SGHAT and CDR2 FQNNGV. The length of the CDR3 is 12 residues. CDR3 in DNA: TGTGCCAGCAGCTTGTTTGGGGGCGGCTACACCTTC. Residues: CASSLFGGGYTF.

The chain uses TRBV6-5 and TRBJ2-1; the match to TRBD2 covers 9 bases. CDR1 is MNHEY and CDR2 is SVGAGI in the germline V gene. The CDR3 contains 13 residues. Germline trimming cut 9 bases from V and 2 bases from J; bases unmatched to any gene: 2. CDR3 sequence (DNA): TGTGCCAGTTCTAGCGGGGCCTACAATGAGCAGTTCTTC. The encoded protein is CASSSGAYNEQFF.

The chain uses TRBV7-2 and TRBJ2-7; D is unclear. There are 13 residues in the CDR3. V lost 7 bases and J 7 bases, leaving 17 bases between the germline ends. Germline CDR1 is SGHTA and CDR2 is FQGNSA. The CDR3 loop is CASTSPARREQYF. The DNA of the CDR3 is TGTGCCAGCACCTCCCCGGCGAGGCGGGAGCAGTACTTC.

V gene TRBV15 combines with J gene TRBJ2-1; possible D gene TRBD1, 5 bases. The germline V gene encodes CDR1 LNHNV and CDR2 YYDKDF (reference sequence). This CDR3 has 17 amino acids. V shed 5 bases and J shed 5 bases, with 22 bases lying between them. In DNA, the CDR3 is TGTGCCACCAGCCCCCGGAAGGGCAGGGTAGGGGACAATGAGCAGTTCTTC. It encodes CATSPRKGRVGDNEQFF.

This chain connects TRBV5-6 to TRBJ2-7; 7 bases fit TRBD2. In germline, CDR1 is SGHDT, CDR2 YYEEEE. There are 15 residues in the CDR3. After removal of 2 bases from V and 4 bases from J, the junction contained 9 bases not matched to a gene. CDR3: CASSFGRDYTYEQYF. CDR3 nucleotide sequence: TGTGCCAGCAGCTTTGGGAGGGACTATACTTACGAGCAGTACTTC.

The rearrangement uses TRBV15 and TRBJ2-1; 7 positions match TRBD2. The V gene's germline CDR1 is LNHNV and CDR2 YYDKDF (reference sequence). After removal of 1 base from V and 2 bases from J, the junction contained 8 bases not matched to a gene. The CDR3 runs to 17 residues. The CDR3 DNA is TGTGCCACCAGCAGAGGGGGGGGAGAGGACACCTACAATGAGCAGTTCTTC. Translation: CATSRGGGEDTYNEQFF.

The chain links TRBV5-4 to TRBJ1-1; 8 nucleotides line up with TRBD1. Looked up from germline, CDR1 is SGHNT and CDR2 is YYREEE (reference sequence). The CDR3 length is 14 residues. V was pared by 5 bases and J by 1 base, with 4 bases of the junction left unmatched. CDR3 in DNA: TGTGCCAGCAGTCGAGGACAGGGGAACACTGAAGCTTTCTTT. This gives the protein CASSRGQGNTEAFF.

This clone was counted between two and nine times. V is TRBV5-1 and J is TRBJ1-1; D is unclear. Trimming removed 0 bases at V and 0 bases at J, with 12 bases between. Germline V CDR1 and CDR2: SGHRS, YFSETQ. The CDR3 loop spans 16 amino acids. CDR3 region: CASSLGQIYMNTEAFF. CDR3 DNA sequence: TGCGCCAGCAGCTTGGGGCAGATTTACATGAACACTGAAGCTTTCTTT.

The chain is built from TRBV11-2 and TRBJ2-7, with a tentative D call TRBD1 (6 bases). Trimming cost V 5 bases and J 3 bases, with 8 bases left between them. From germline, CDR1 is SGHAT and CDR2 FQNNGV. The CDR3 length is 12 residues. The CDR3 bases are TGTGCCAGCAGCGTACAGGGCTACGAGCAGTACTTC. This encodes CASSVQGYEQYF.

V gene TRBV29-1 combines with J gene TRBJ2-1; 13 bases are shared with TRBD2. The CDR3 has 16 amino acids. Germline V CDR1 and CDR2: SQVTM, ANQGSEA. V lost 7 bases to trimming and J lost 7 bases; unmatched junction nucleotides: 13. The DNA for the CDR3 is TGCAGCGCCTTAGGGACTAGCGGGACATCAGGAAATGAGCAGTTCTTC. Encoded protein: CSALGTSGTSGNEQFF.

The chain links TRBV6-2 or TRBV6-3 to TRBJ2-5, with D perhaps TRBD2 (6 bases). The CDR3 has 14 residues. The V gene's germline CDR1 is MNHEY and CDR2 SVGEGT. V lost 2 bases, J lost 4 bases, and 11 bases lay in between. This chain's CDR3 is CASSYGGSVETQYF. The CDR3 region has the DNA TGTGCCAGCAGTTACGGGGGGAGCGTAGAGACCCAGTACTTC.

V usage is TRBV7-2 and J usage is TRBJ2-7, with a possible D match to TRBD1 (6 bases). The germline V gene has CDR1 SGHTA and CDR2 FQGNSA. The V end lost 5 bases, the J end lost 1 base, and 18 bases lay between the germline ends. CDR3 length: 16 amino acids. The CDR3, as DNA: TGTGCCAGCAGCCCACCAACGACAGGACCTTCCTACGAGCAGTACTTC. Translated: CASSPPTTGPSYEQYF.

The J gene is TRBJ1-5, the V gene TRBV19; 9 bases are a match to TRBD1. CDR3 length equals 18 residues. Germline V gives CDR1 LNHDA, CDR2 SQIVND (reference sequence). V was pared by 5 bases and J by 3 bases, with 14 bases of the junction left unmatched. CDR3 region: CASSAGTGRAPFNQPQHF. DNA for the CDR3: TGTGCCAGTAGTGCCGGGACAGGGAGGGCCCCCTTCAATCAGCCCCAGCATTTT.

The V gene is TRBV5-1, the J gene TRBJ2-7; 11 bases map to TRBD2. With V trimmed by 4 bases and J by 3 bases, 6 bases remained unmatched. CDR1 and CDR2 from the germline V gene are SGHRS and YFSETQ. This CDR3 contains 15 residues. CDR3 bases: TGCGCCAGCAGCCCGACTAGCGGGGTGAACTACGAGCAGTACTTC. Translated: CASSPTSGVNYEQYF.

The chain couples TRBV10-3 to TRBJ2-2; possible D gene TRBD1, 5 bases. Germline V lookup: CDR1 ENHRY, CDR2 SYGVKD. V lost 2 bases, J lost 3 bases, and 7 bases lay in between. This CDR3 spans 14 amino acids. The CDR3 DNA is TGTGCCATCAGTGAGAAACAGGACACCGGGGAGCTGTTTTTT. Amino acid sequence: CAISEKQDTGELFF.

A single count supports this clone. The same CDR3 arises from other DNA sequences in this sample as well. V and J are TRBV5-1 and TRBJ1-6; D possibly corresponds to TRBD1 (6 bases). This CDR3 contains 14 residues. Deletions cut 0 bases from V and 7 bases from J, with 8 bases between. Germline V gene sequence: CDR1 SGHRS, CDR2 YFSETQ. CDR3: CASSLGQGNSPLHF. The CDR3 nucleotides are TGCGCCAGCAGCTTGGGGCAGGGGAATTCACCCCTCCACTTT.

J is TRBJ1-2 and V is TRBV18; D remains ambiguous. With 4 bases removed from V and 8 bases from J, the gap between germline ends came to 14 bases. The CDR3 sequence is 13 residues long. Per the germline V gene, CDR1 is KGHSH and CDR2 is LQKENI. The CDR3 sequence is CASSQERGDGYTF. The DNA for the CDR3 is TGTGCCAGCTCACAAGAGCGGGGTGACGGCTACACCTTC.

The gene calls are TRBV7-2 and TRBJ2-2; the match to TRBD1 covers 9 bases. Trimming at V came to 1 base and at J to 7 bases, leaving 4 bases not matched to a gene. CDR1 is SGHTA and CDR2 is FQGNSA in the germline V gene. This CDR3 is 15 amino acids long. CDR3 nucleotides: TGTGCCAGCAGCTTAGTCGGGACAGGGATCGGGGAGCTGTTTTTT. It encodes CASSLVGTGIGELFF.

The V gene is TRBV3-1 (or the pseudogene TRBV3-2), the J gene TRBJ2-7; perhaps TRBD1 as D (5 bases). CDR1 is LGHDT and CDR2 is YNNKEL in the germline V gene (reference sequence). CDR3 size: 14 residues. Trimming shortened V by 2 bases and J by 2 bases, and 10 bases separated the two germline ends. The CDR3 nucleotides read TGTGCCAGCAGCCAAAGGCTGGACACCTACGAGCAGTACTTC. It codes for CASSQRLDTYEQYF.

This clone was seen only once. The V call is TRBV12-3 or TRBV12-4, the J call TRBJ2-7, with 7 bases matching TRBD2. The ends lost 6 bases at V and 3 bases at J; junction bases unmatched: 2. The CDR3 is 12 residues long. The CDR3 region is CASRREGYEQYF. CDR3 DNA sequence: TGTGCCAGCAGGAGGGAGGGCTACGAGCAGTACTTC.

The V call is TRBV6-6, the J call TRBJ2-7; 8 bases map to TRBD2. The CDR3 is made up of 15 amino acids. The V segment lost 6 bases and the J segment 3 bases; nucleotides outside the gene matches: 10. CDR1 MNHNY and CDR2 SVGAGI come from the germline V gene (reference sequence). CDR3 nucleotide sequence: TGTGCCAGCAGATTTCCGGGGGGGGGAGGCTACGAGCAGTACTTC. Encoded protein: CASRFPGGGGYEQYF.

The V gene is TRBV28, the J gene TRBJ2-5; 9 positions agree with TRBD1. This CDR3 comprises 15 residues. From germline, CDR1 is MDHEN and CDR2 SYDVKM. V dropped 3 bases and J dropped 5; count of bases not matched to a gene: 7. The CDR3 DNA reads as TGTGCCAGCAGTTTCATACGGACAGGGGCGGAGACCCAGTACTTC. Encoded protein: CASSFIRTGAETQYF.

J is TRBJ2-1 and V is TRBV5-4; the match to TRBD2 covers 7 bases. CDR1 and CDR2 (germline): SGHNT, YYREEE (reference sequence). V lost 6 bases, J lost 0 bases, and 9 bases stayed unmatched. The CDR3 runs to 16 residues. The CDR3 coding sequence is TGTGCCAGCACCTCCCGGCGCGGGAGCTCCTACAATGAGCAGTTCTTC. This codes for CASTSRRGSSYNEQFF.

V and J are TRBV30 and TRBJ2-5; D perhaps matches TRBD1 (6 bases). The CDR3 spans 13 residues. Germline V gene data show CDR1 as GTSNPN and CDR2 as SVGIG (reference sequence). V was clipped by 2 bases and J by 3 bases, with 10 bases between them. CDR3 bases: TGTGCCTGGAGTACAGGGATGGAAGAGACCCAGTACTTC. The encoded protein is CAWSTGMEETQYF. The whole variable domain, filled in from reference TRBV30 and TRBJ2-5, reads SQTIHQWPATLVQPVGSPLSLECTVEGTSNPNLYWYRQAAGRGLQLLFYSVGIGQISSEVPQNLSASRPQDRQFILSSKKLLLSDSGFYLCAWSTGMEETQYFGPGTRLLVL.